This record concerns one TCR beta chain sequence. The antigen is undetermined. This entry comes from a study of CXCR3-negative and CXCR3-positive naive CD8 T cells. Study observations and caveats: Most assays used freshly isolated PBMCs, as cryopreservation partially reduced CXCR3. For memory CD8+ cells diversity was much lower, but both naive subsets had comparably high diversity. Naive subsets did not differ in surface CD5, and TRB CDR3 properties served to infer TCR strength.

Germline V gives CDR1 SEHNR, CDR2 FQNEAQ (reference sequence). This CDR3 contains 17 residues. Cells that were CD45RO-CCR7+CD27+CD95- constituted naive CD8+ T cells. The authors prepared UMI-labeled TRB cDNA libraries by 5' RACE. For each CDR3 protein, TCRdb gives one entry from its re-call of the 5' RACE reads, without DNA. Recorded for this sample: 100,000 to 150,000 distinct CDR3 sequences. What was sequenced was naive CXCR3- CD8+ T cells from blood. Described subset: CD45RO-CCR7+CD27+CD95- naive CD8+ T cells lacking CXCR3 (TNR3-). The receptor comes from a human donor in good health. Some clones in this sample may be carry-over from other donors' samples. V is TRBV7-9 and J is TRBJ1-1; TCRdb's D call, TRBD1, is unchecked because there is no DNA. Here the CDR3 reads CASSLGTIRDPNTEAFF.